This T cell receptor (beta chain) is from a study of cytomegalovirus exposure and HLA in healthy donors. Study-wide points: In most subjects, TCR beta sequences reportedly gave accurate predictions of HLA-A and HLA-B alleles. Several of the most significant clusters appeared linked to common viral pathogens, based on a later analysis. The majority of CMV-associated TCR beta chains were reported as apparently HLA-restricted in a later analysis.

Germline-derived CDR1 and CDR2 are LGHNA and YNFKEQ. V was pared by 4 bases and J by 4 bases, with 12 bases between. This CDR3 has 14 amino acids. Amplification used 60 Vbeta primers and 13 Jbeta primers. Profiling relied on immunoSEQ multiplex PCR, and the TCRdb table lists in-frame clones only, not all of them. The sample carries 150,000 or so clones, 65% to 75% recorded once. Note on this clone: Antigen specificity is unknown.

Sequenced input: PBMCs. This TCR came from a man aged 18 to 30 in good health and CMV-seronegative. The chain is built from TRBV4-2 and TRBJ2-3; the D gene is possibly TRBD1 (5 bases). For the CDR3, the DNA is TGTGCCAGCAGCCGCCTCACAGGCCCAGATACGCAGTATTTT. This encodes CASSRLTGPDTQYF.